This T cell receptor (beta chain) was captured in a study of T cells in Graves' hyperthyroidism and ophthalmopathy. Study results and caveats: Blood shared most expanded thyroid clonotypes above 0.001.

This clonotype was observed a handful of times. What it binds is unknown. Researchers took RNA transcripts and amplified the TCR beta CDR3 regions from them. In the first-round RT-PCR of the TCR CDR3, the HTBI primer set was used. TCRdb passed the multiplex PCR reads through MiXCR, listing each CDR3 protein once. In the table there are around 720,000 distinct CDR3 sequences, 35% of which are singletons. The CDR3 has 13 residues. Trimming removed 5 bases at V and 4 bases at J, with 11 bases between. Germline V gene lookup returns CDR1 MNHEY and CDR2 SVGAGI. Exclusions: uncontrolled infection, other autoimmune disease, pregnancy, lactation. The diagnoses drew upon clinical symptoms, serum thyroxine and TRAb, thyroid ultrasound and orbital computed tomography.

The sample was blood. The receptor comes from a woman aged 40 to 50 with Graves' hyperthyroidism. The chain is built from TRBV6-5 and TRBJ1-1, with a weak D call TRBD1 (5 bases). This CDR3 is CASSDPGATEAFF. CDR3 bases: TGTGCCAGCAGTGACCCCGGGGCCACTGAAGCTTTCTTT.